These 12 T cell receptor beta chains were sequenced from one sample in a study of blood T cell repertoires in COVID-19. Assay used: immunoSEQ multiplex PCR; TCRdb lists only in-frame clones, some missing. The table includes about 70,000 clones, 70% to 85% detected once. What was sequenced was peripheral blood. The receptor source for this set is a woman aged 55-75 years with acute or convalescent COVID-19.

The chain employs TRBV5-6 and TRBJ2-2; D is possibly TRBD1 (5 bases). The CDR3 runs to 16 residues. CDR1 and CDR2 from the germline V gene are SGHDT and YYEEEE. Deletions cut 2 bases from V and 0 bases from J, with 11 bases between. CDR3 coding DNA: TGTGCCAGCAGCTTACGACAGCTATCGAACACCGGGGAGCTGTTTTTT. This codes for CASSLRQLSNTGELFF.

This chain uses TRBV19 with TRBJ2-2; 9 bases line up with TRBD2. Germline V lookup: CDR1 LNHDA, CDR2 SQIVND (reference sequence). Unmatched junction bases numbered 7, after V lost 3 bases and J lost 8 bases. CDR3 size: 15 residues. This CDR3 is CASSIRLAGRGELFF. The CDR3 nucleotides are TGTGCCAGTAGTATCAGGCTAGCGGGAAGAGGGGAGCTGTTTTTT.

V gene TRBV28 combines with J gene TRBJ1-5; tentative D call: TRBD1 (6 bases). V lost 6 bases, J lost 4 bases, and 10 bases lay in between. CDR1 is MDHEN and CDR2 is SYDVKM in the germline V gene. This CDR3 is 13 amino acids long. The chain's CDR3 is CASSGQINQPQHF. The CDR3 DNA reads TGTGCCAGCAGCGGACAGATAAATCAGCCCCAGCATTTT.

V is TRBV10-3 and J is TRBJ1-1; D unclear. The CDR3 covers 12 residues. Germline lookup yields CDR1 ENHRY and CDR2 SYGVKD. Trimming took off 5 bases at V and 4 bases at J, with 8 bases between the two ends. For the CDR3, the DNA is TGTGCCATCAGTTCCGGTGCCACTGAAGCTTTCTTT. Its translation: CAISSGATEAFF.

This clone has a handful of counts. The chain couples TRBV7-6 to TRBJ1-3; D may be TRBD1 (5 bases). Per germline, CDR1 SGHVS and CDR2 FNYEAQ. The CDR3 is 15 amino acids. V was pared by 5 bases and J by 0 bases, with 11 bases between. The CDR3 DNA sequence: TGTGCCAGCAGCGGGGAGGGACTCTCTGGAAACACCATATATTTT. Its protein product is CASSGEGLSGNTIYF. The full variable domain, its missing parts supplied by reference TRBV7-6 and TRBJ1-3, is GAGVSQSPRYKVTKRGQDVALRCDPISGHVSLYWYRQALGQGPEFLTYFNYEAQQDKSGLPNDRFSAERPEGSISTLTIQRTEQRDSAMYRCASSGEGLSGNTIYFGEGSWLTVV.

V and J are TRBV18 and TRBJ2-5; 7 bases agree with TRBD2. Germline V gives CDR1 KGHSH, CDR2 LQKENI. J gave up 2 bases and V 4 bases, and 4 bases lay outside the gene matches. CDR3 size: 14 residues. The CDR3 DNA is TGTGCCAGCTCACTCCCGGGAGGACAAGAGACCCAGTACTTC. This sequence encodes CASSLPGGQETQYF.

The V call is TRBV9, the J call TRBJ1-3; unclear D gene. The V end was cut by 0 bases, the J end by 2 bases, with 9 bases between. Germline-derived CDR1 and CDR2 are SGDLS and YYNGEE. The CDR3 has 15 residues. The CDR3: CASSVEVAPGNTIYF. DNA of the CDR3: TGTGCCAGCAGCGTAGAGGTAGCACCTGGAAACACCATATATTTT.

V is TRBV18 and J is TRBJ1-1; no firm D call. CDR3 length equals 12 residues. The V and J ends lost 3 bases and 2 bases respectively, with 4 bases between them. Germline-derived CDR1 and CDR2 are KGHSH and LQKENI. In DNA form, the CDR3 reads TGTGCCAGCTCACCTCTAAACACTGAAGCTTTCTTT. Its translation: CASSPLNTEAFF.

The chain couples TRBV12-3 or TRBV12-4 to TRBJ1-2; no clear D. Trimming stripped 6 bases from V and 2 bases from J, with 10 bases between. The CDR3 is made up of 13 amino acids. DNA for the CDR3: TGTGCCAGCAGAGAGCAGGAAAACTATGGCTACACCTTC. It translates to CASREQENYGYTF.

V usage is TRBV28 and J usage is TRBJ1-5; TRBD1 is a possible D gene (5 bases). The germline gives CDR1 MDHEN, CDR2 SYDVKM. This CDR3 is 13 amino acids long. The V and J ends lost 10 bases and 6 bases respectively, with 16 bases between them. The CDR3 here is CATAQGIGQPQHF. CDR3 nucleotide sequence: TGTGCCACTGCGCAGGGTATTGGTCAGCCCCAGCATTTT.

The chain carries TRBV15 and TRBJ1-3; D gene uncertain. The CDR3 loop spans 16 amino acids. Germline V gene sequence: CDR1 LNHNV, CDR2 YYDKDF (reference sequence). V was clipped by 1 base and J by 2 bases, with 12 bases between them. CDR3 sequence (DNA): TGTGCCACCAGCAGAGGAGGAGCAACCGCTGGAAACACCATATATTTT. This gives the protein CATSRGGATAGNTIYF.

This rearrangement joins TRBV7-9 to TRBJ2-7, with a weak D call TRBD1 (5 bases). V lost 5 bases and J lost 2, with 10 bases in between. The CDR3 runs 13 residues. The V gene's germline CDR1 is SEHNR and CDR2 FQNEAQ (reference sequence). The CDR3 sequence is CASSPDTTYEQYF. CDR3 coding DNA: TGTGCCAGCAGCCCGGACACGACCTACGAGCAGTACTTC.